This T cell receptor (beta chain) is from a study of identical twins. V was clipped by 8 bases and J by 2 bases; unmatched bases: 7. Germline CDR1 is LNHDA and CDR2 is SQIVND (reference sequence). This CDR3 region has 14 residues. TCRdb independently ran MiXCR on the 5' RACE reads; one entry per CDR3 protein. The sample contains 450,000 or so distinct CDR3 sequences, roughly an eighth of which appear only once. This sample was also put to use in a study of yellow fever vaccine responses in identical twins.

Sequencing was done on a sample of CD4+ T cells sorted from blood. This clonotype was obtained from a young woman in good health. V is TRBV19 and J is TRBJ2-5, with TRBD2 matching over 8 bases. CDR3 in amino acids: CASSGGRRQETQYF. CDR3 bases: TGTGCCAGTTCGGGAGGGAGGAGACAAGAGACCCAGTACTTC. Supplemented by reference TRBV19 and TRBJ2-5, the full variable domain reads DGGITQSPKYLFRKEGQNVTLSCEQNLNHDAMYWYRQDPGQGLRLIYYSQIVNDFQKGDIAEGYSVSREKKESFPLTVTSAQKNPTAFYLCASSGGRRQETQYFGPGTRLLVL.